Listed below are T cell receptor beta chains from one sample, sequenced in a study of control samples from healthy donors and cancer patients. Produced via immunoSEQ multiplex PCR; TCRdb's table is partial and in-frame only. Altogether 130,000 or so clones are present, 80% to 90% being singletons, with the ten largest covering less than 40%. Sequences were obtained from blood. These receptors were taken from a man in his fifties or sixties in good health. Both conserved end residues are part of each CDR3. Each record gives: J gene, V gene, D gene, clone size, CDR3 DNA, CDR3 protein. The D gene is left open where the match is weak. Where a row states a size, it is once, few, many or the class of an expanded clone; other rows omit it.

>TRBJ2-2|TRBV29-1|TRBD2|-
TGCAGCGCTGGCGGGGGGGGCACCGGGGAGCTGTTTTTT
CSAGGGGTGELFF
>TRBJ1-2|TRBV7-2|TRBD1|-
TGTGCCAGCAGCTTAGTAGGGGGCCCCTATGGCTACACCTTC
CASSLVGGPYGYTF
>TRBJ2-3|TRBV6-5|TRBD1|-
TGTGCCAGCAGTTATGGGGACAGTAGCACAGATACGCAGTATTTT
CASSYGDSSTDTQYF
>TRBJ1-3|TRBV27|TRBD1|-
TGTGCCAGCAGTTTAAAGGGGGCATCTGGAAACACCATATATTTT
CASSLKGASGNTIYF
>TRBJ1-1|TRBV27|-|-
TGTGCCAGCAGTTTAGGGGGGATGAACACTGAAGCTTTCTTT
CASSLGGMNTEAFF
>TRBJ1-2|TRBV7-2|TRBD1|-
TGTGCCAGCAGCTTAGCGACAGGGGCGGGTGGCTACACCTTC
CASSLATGAGGYTF
>TRBJ2-1|TRBV19|-|once
TGTGCCAGTAATAAAGGATCGGGCAGGGGTGTTTTCAATGAGCAGTTCTTC
CASNKGSGRGVFNEQFF
>TRBJ1-2|TRBV16|TRBD1|-
TGTGCCAGCAGCCAATCGGTACAGGGGAGCTACACCTTC
CASSQSVQGSYTF
>TRBJ1-2|TRBV19|TRBD1|-
TGTGCCAGTACCTCTGCCGGGACAGGGGGCGCAATCTATGGCTACACCTTC
CASTSAGTGGAIYGYTF
>TRBJ1-2|TRBV2|-|-
TGTGCCAGCAGTGAAGGGACAGATATGTATGGCTACACCTTC
CASSEGTDMYGYTF
>TRBJ2-7|TRBV4-2|TRBD1|-
TGTGCCAGCAGCTCGAGACAGGGGGCGGGGAAGCAGTACTTC
CASSSRQGAGKQYF
>TRBJ2-3|TRBV20-1|-|-
TGCAGTGCAGAGGACGTGGATACGCAGTATTTT
CSAEDVDTQYF
>TRBJ1-2|TRBV6-4|-|-
TGTGCCAGCAGTGTCGAGGCAGGGGTTGCCTATGGCTACACCTTC
CASSVEAGVAYGYTF
>TRBJ2-4|TRBV5-6|TRBD2|-
TGTGCCAGCAGCCTGGGAGGGGAAAACATTCAGTACTTC
CASSLGGENIQYF
>TRBJ1-1|TRBV3-1/TRBV3-2|TRBD1|-
TGTGCCAGCAGCCTTGAGGGGACAGGGCCGAACACTGAAGCTTTCTTT
CASSLEGTGPNTEAFF
>TRBJ1-5|TRBV10-3|-|-
TGTGCCATCAGTGACAGGGCCGATCAGCCCCAGCATTTT
CAISDRADQPQHF
>TRBJ2-7|TRBV4-2|-|-
TGTGCCAGCAGCCAAGAGCCGGACAAGGCCTACGAGCAGTACTTC
CASSQEPDKAYEQYF
>TRBJ2-1|TRBV13|TRBD2|-
TGTGCCAGCAGCTTAGGCCTAGCGGGGGGGCATAATGAGCAGTTCTTC
CASSLGLAGGHNEQFF
>TRBJ1-5|TRBV19|-|-
TGTGCCAGTAGTGTCCTAGACGGGAGCAATCAGCCCCAGCATTTT
CASSVLDGSNQPQHF
>TRBJ2-3|TRBV6-5|-|-
TGTGCCAGCAGTTCACACAGGGATGGCACAGATACGCAGTATTTT
CASSSHRDGTDTQYF
>TRBJ1-1|TRBV6-1|-|-
TGTGCCAGCAGTGAAGCGGGAGGGCGGAACACTGAAGCTTTCTTT
CASSEAGGRNTEAFF
>TRBJ2-1|TRBV18|TRBD1|-
TGTGCCAGCTCACCACGAGACAGGGGGCCCGATGAGCAGTTCTTC
CASSPRDRGPDEQFF
>TRBJ1-1|TRBV12-3/TRBV12-4|-|-
TGTGCCAGCAGTTTCTCAGAGAACACTGAAGCTTTCTTT
CASSFSENTEAFF
>TRBJ2-2|TRBV14|-|-
TGTGCCAGCAGCCAAATTAGCGCTGCCTCCGGGGAGCTGTTTTTT
CASSQISAASGELFF
>TRBJ1-5|TRBV5-1|-|-
TGCGCCAGCAGTCTCGGGGGGACGGGTCAGCCCCAGCATTTT
CASSLGGTGQPQHF
>TRBJ2-3|TRBV24-1|-|-
TGTGCCACCAGTACCCGAGAGGGGATAAGAGATACGCAGTATTTT
CATSTREGIRDTQYF
>TRBJ2-7|TRBV27|-|-
TGTGCCAGCAGTTTATCCTCAACCTACGAGCAGTACTTC
CASSLSSTYEQYF
>TRBJ2-2|TRBV21-1|-|-
TGTGCCAGCACGACCTCAGGGGGCGCAACCGGGGAGCTGTTTTTT
CASTTSGGATGELFF
>TRBJ1-2|TRBV5-5|-|-
TGTGCCAGCAGCTTCAGTTGGGGGGGTGACTATGGCTACACCTTC
CASSFSWGGDYGYTF
>TRBJ1-2|TRBV5-1|TRBD1|-
TGCGCCAGCAGCTTGTCGGGCAGGGGGCCCAACTATGGCTACACCTTC
CASSLSGRGPNYGYTF
>TRBJ1-1|TRBV27|-|-
TGTGCCAGCAGCGCGCAGGGAAAGGTGGCTGAAGCTTTCTTT
CASSAQGKVAEAFF
>TRBJ2-7|TRBV27|TRBD2|-
TGTGCCAGCAGTCCTCTTCAAATCCGAGCGGGGCGACCCTACGAGCAGTACTTC
CASSPLQIRAGRPYEQYF
>TRBJ1-5|TRBV15|TRBD1|-
TGTGCCACCAGCGGAGAACAGGGGGTACCTCGGCCCCAGCATTTT
CATSGEQGVPRPQHF
>TRBJ2-7|TRBV28|-|-
TGTGCCAGCAGGCGTATCTACGAGCAGTACTTC
CASRRIYEQYF
>TRBJ1-2|TRBV6-5|TRBD1|-
TGTGCCAGCATTTATTCCGGGACAGGGGCCAACTATGGCTACACCTTC
CASIYSGTGANYGYTF
>TRBJ1-3|TRBV3-1/TRBV3-2|TRBD1|-
TGTGCCTCCACGGGACAGGGTGGAAACACCATATATTTT
CASTGQGGNTIYF
>TRBJ1-2|TRBV14|-|-
TGTGCCAGCAGCCAAGAAGGGAAACCGGGGAGCAATGGCTACACCTTC
CASSQEGKPGSNGYTF
>TRBJ1-5|TRBV3-1/TRBV3-2|-|-
TGTGCCAGCAGCCAGGTTGGGAATCAGCCCCAGCATTTT
CASSQVGNQPQHF
>TRBJ2-7|TRBV5-8|TRBD1|-
TGTGCCAGCAGCGCGGGGACAGGGATCAACGAGCAGTACTTC
CASSAGTGINEQYF
>TRBJ2-7|TRBV29-1|-|-
TGCAGCGTAGGAGGGTCAGGGGTTACCTCCTACGAGCAGTACTTC
CSVGGSGVTSYEQYF
>TRBJ1-1|TRBV5-1|-|-
TGCGCCAGCAGCGCCGGAGGTACAAACACTGAAGCTTTCTTT
CASSAGGTNTEAFF
>TRBJ1-5|TRBV18|-|-
TGTGCCAGCTCACAATCGGGACAACTCGGTCAGCCCCAGCATTTT
CASSQSGQLGQPQHF
>TRBJ1-4|TRBV10-3|TRBD1|-
TGTGCCATCAGTGACTCGGACAGGGGGAATGAAAAACTGTTTTTT
CAISDSDRGNEKLFF
>TRBJ2-1|TRBV25-1|-|-
TGTGCCAGCAGTGAATTCCCACAGCAGTTCTTC
CASSEFPQQFF
>TRBJ1-2|TRBV6-1|-|few
TGTGCCAGCAGTGAAGGTGGAGGGAGGCCCGCTGGCTACACCTTC
CASSEGGGRPAGYTF
>TRBJ1-1|TRBV3-1/TRBV3-2|-|-
TGTGCCAGCAGCCAATGGACAGCCACTGAAGCTTTCTTT
CASSQWTATEAFF
>TRBJ2-3|TRBV19|-|-
TGTGCCGGTAGTCCCCGACAGGGCGGGGTGGCAGATACGCAGTATTTT
CAGSPRQGGVADTQYF
>TRBJ1-5|TRBV3-1/TRBV3-2|-|-
TGTGCCAGCAGCCAAATGGGTAATCAGCCCCAGCATTTT
CASSQMGNQPQHF
>TRBJ1-1|TRBV30|-|-
TGTGCCTGGAGTGTACCCCCGGGGGTTGGCACTGAAGCTTTCTTT
CAWSVPPGVGTEAFF
>TRBJ2-1|TRBV3-1/TRBV3-2|-|-
TGTGCCAGCAGCCAGGAGGACCTATACAATGAGCAGTTCTTC
CASSQEDLYNEQFF
>TRBJ1-2|TRBV6-1|-|-
TGTGCCAGCAGTGAAGTTCGAGGGCCCTATGGCTACACCTTC
CASSEVRGPYGYTF
>TRBJ1-5|TRBV7-2|-|-
TGTGCCAGCAGCTTCTGGGGTACGAGCAATCAGCCCCAGCATTTT
CASSFWGTSNQPQHF
>TRBJ2-1|TRBV5-1|-|once
TGCGCCAGCAGCTTAGGGGGACACCTCTACAATGAGCAGTTCTTC
CASSLGGHLYNEQFF
>TRBJ2-6|TRBV15|-|-
TGTGCCACCAGCAGAGAAGGAGTAAGGGGGTGGGGCTCTGGGGCCAACGTCCTGACTTTC
CATSREGVRGWGSGANVLTF
>TRBJ2-1|TRBV21-1|-|-
TGTGCCAGCAGCAAAGGGAGGCAAGGGCATGAGCAGTTCTTC
CASSKGRQGHEQFF